Listed here are 23 T cell receptor beta chains from one sample, sequenced in a study of T cells in Graves' hyperthyroidism and ophthalmopathy. Amplification of TCR beta CDR3 regions used RNA as the template. Using the HTBI primer set, a first-round RT-PCR was run on the TCR CDR3. In TCRdb, the multiplex PCR reads were re-called with MiXCR into one record per CDR3 protein. The repertoire holds roughly 500,000 distinct CDR3 sequences, with around 16% as singletons. Material: blood. The receptors were gathered from a woman aged 25 to 45 with Graves' ophthalmopathy.

This clonotype was seen a few times. The chain joins TRBV12-5 to TRBJ2-5, with D unresolved. From germline, CDR1 is LGHNT and CDR2 FRNRAP. CDR3 length equals 12 residues. V was clipped by 1 base and J by 5 bases, with 5 bases between them. The chain's CDR3 is CASGLDLETQYF. In DNA form, the CDR3 reads TGTGCTAGTGGTTTGGACCTTGAGACCCAGTACTTC.

V gene TRBV18 combines with J gene TRBJ2-7, with D unclear. Trimming shortened V by 5 bases and J by 2 bases, and 7 bases separated the two germline ends. The CDR3 covers 12 residues. CDR1 and CDR2 from the germline V gene are KGHSH and LQKENI. CDR3 residues: CASSSTTYEQYF. The DNA of the CDR3 is TGTGCCAGCTCATCCACCACCTACGAGCAGTACTTC.

CDR3 loop: CATRTTIDDTGELFF. For the CDR3, the DNA is TGTGCCACCCGGACTACCATAGATGACACCGGGGAGCTGTTTTTT. The genes are TRBV10-3 and TRBJ2-2; possibly TRBD2 for D (6 bases). Per germline, CDR1 ENHRY and CDR2 SYGVKD. V was clipped by 10 bases and J by 3 bases, with 18 bases between them. The CDR3 consists of 15 residues.

This clonotype has just a few counts. The junction departs from the called germline gene at one end, perhaps through a read error. The chain uses TRBV5-1 and TRBJ2-7; perhaps D is TRBD1 or TRBD2 (5 bases each). Germline V gene data show CDR1 as SGHRS and CDR2 as YFSETQ. CDR3 size: 16 residues. The CDR3 DNA is TGTGCCAGCAGCTTAGGGGCGCCGGGACCGGGCTACGAGCAGTACTTC. It translates to CASSLGAPGPGYEQYF.

This clonotype came up many times. For the CDR3, the DNA is TGCAGTGCTAAGGAAGGAGTATCCAATGAGCAGTTCTTC. This codes for CSAKEGVSNEQFF. The chain is built from TRBV20-1 and TRBJ2-1; D remains ambiguous. Germline-derived CDR1 and CDR2 are DFQATT and SNEGSKA (reference sequence). Trimming left V 4 bases short and J 6 bases short, with 13 bases between. The CDR3 covers 13 residues.

This clonotype was counted between two and nine times. J is TRBJ2-1 and V is TRBV24-1; TRBD1 matches 11 bases. The CDR3 length is 16 residues. V lost 5 bases, J lost 8 bases, and 10 bases stayed unmatched. The V gene's germline CDR1 is KGHDR and CDR2 SFDVKD. The CDR3 bases are TGTGCCACCAGTGCCCTCGGACAGGGGGCGGAGGATGAGCAGTTCTTC. This sequence encodes CATSALGQGAEDEQFF.

Concerning this clonotype itself: One base away lies a much larger clone, so this may be a sequencing read error. This chain links TRBV7-2 with TRBJ2-5; 11 bases line up with TRBD1. The germline V gene has CDR1 SGHTA and CDR2 FQGNSA. The CDR3 spans 14 residues. This CDR3 is CAGSPGQGAETQYF. The CDR3 DNA follows: TGTGCCGGCAGCCCAGGACAGGGGGCAGAGACCCAGTACTTC.

In its sample, this clonotype was seen many times. The chain couples TRBV27 to TRBJ2-3; D possibly corresponds to TRBD2 (5 bases). The CDR3 is 14 residues long. V lost 0 bases to trimming and J lost 4 bases, with 8 bases between them. The germline CDR1 and CDR2 sequences are MNHEY and SMNVEV (reference sequence). The CDR3 DNA reads TGTGCCAGCAGTTTATCTAGCGCCGCAGATACGCAGTATTTT. Protein sequence: CASSLSSAADTQYF.

This clonotype was observed many times. The chain recombines TRBV12-3 or TRBV12-4 with TRBJ2-1, with 7 bases that match TRBD2. V dropped 3 bases and J dropped 3; count of bases not matched to a gene: 11. The CDR3 has 17 residues. In DNA, the CDR3 is TGTGCCAGCAGTTTCACCACGCCCGGGACTATCTACAATGAGCAGTTCTTC. It encodes CASSFTTPGTIYNEQFF.

J is TRBJ2-5 and V is TRBV20-1; possible D gene TRBD2, 6 bases. Germline assignment: CDR1 DFQATT and CDR2 SNEGSKA (reference sequence). V was trimmed by 6 bases and J by 4 bases, leaving 18 bases between them. This CDR3 has 14 amino acids. The CDR3 loop reads CSASRGTEGETQYF. The CDR3, as DNA: TGCAGTGCCAGTCGGGGGACCGAAGGAGAGACCCAGTACTTC.

This clonotype has ten or more counts. The J gene is TRBJ2-1, the V gene TRBV28, with D uncertain. V was shortened by 3 bases and J by 2 bases, with 8 bases between the two germline ends. There are 14 residues in the CDR3. Germline-derived CDR1 and CDR2 are MDHEN and SYDVKM. As DNA, the CDR3 is TGTGCCAGCAGTTTGGACGGACCCTACAATGAGCAGTTCTTC. Residues: CASSLDGPYNEQFF. The variable domain in full, with the rest retrieved from reference TRBV28 and TRBJ2-1, is DVKVTQSSRYLVKRTGEKVFLECVQDMDHENMFWYRQDPGLGLRLIYFSYDVKMKEKGDIPEGYSVSREKKERFSLILESASTNQTSMYLCASSLDGPYNEQFFGPGTRLTVL.

This clonotype was found once. The rearrangement joins TRBV4-1 to TRBJ2-7, with no clear D. The CDR3 length is 17 residues. Trimming left V 1 base short and J 0 bases short, with 16 bases between. Germline V lookup: CDR1 MGHRA, CDR2 YSYEKL. CDR3 DNA: TGCGCCAGCAGCCAAGTTATAAGGGAACCCCTCTCCTACGAGCAGTACTTC. Protein sequence: CASSQVIREPLSYEQYF.

This clonotype has only a few counts. The chain is built from TRBV13 and TRBJ2-3, with TRBD2 identical over 7 bases. Trimming at V came to 5 bases and at J to 8 bases, leaving 10 bases not matched to a gene. The V gene's germline CDR1 is PRHDT and CDR2 FYEKMQ (reference sequence). The CDR3 is 14 residues long. The CDR3 DNA follows: TGTGCCAGCAGCCCCGGGCTAGCGGAGACTACGCAGTATTTT. Its translation: CASSPGLAETTQYF. The full variable domain, completed using reference TRBV13 and TRBJ2-3, is AAGVIQSPRHLIKEKRETATLKCYPIPRHDTVYWYQQGPGQDPQFLISFYEKMQSDKGSIPDRFSAQQFSDYHSELNMSSLELGDSALYFCASSPGLAETTQYFGPGTRLTVL.

The rearrangement uses TRBV7-2 and TRBJ2-1; 12 bases are a match to TRBD2. J gave up 8 bases and V 5 bases, and 10 bases lay outside the gene matches. Germline assignment: CDR1 SGHTA and CDR2 FQGNSA. CDR3 length: 16 amino acids. The CDR3 reads CASSPDPSGRAHEQFF. CDR3 bases: TGTGCCAGCAGCCCAGACCCTAGCGGGAGGGCTCATGAGCAGTTCTTC.

This clonotype came up a few times. This chain links TRBV12-3 or TRBV12-4 with TRBJ2-1, with 9 bases that match TRBD2. The CDR3 contains 15 residues. The ends lost 5 bases at V and 9 bases at J; junction bases unmatched: 11. CDR3 sequence (DNA): TGTGCCAGCAGTAGGGGACTAGCTTCTCGTAGTGAGCAGTTCTTC. It is translated as CASSRGLASRSEQFF.

This clonotype was seen a single time. Given a much more abundant clone one base away, this may be a read error. The chain joins TRBV2 to TRBJ2-1; D call uncertain. The germline V gene encodes CDR1 SNHLY and CDR2 FYNNEI. The CDR3 runs to 14 residues. The CDR3 sequence: CASSEQNSYNGQFF. CDR3 DNA: TGTGCCAGCAGTGAACAGAACTCCTACAATGGGCAGTTCTTC.

This clonotype showed up many times. The rearrangement uses TRBV5-1 and TRBJ2-1; possibly TRBD2 for D (5 bases). The CDR3 is made up of 14 amino acids. Germline CDR1 SGHRS, CDR2 YFSETQ. The V end lost 1 base, the J end lost 4 bases, and 9 bases lay between the germline ends. For the CDR3, the DNA is TGCGCCAGCAGCTTGTTAGCGCAATACAATGAGCAGTTCTTC. As protein: CASSLLAQYNEQFF. The full variable domain, rest sourced from reference TRBV5-1 and TRBJ2-1, is KAGVTQTPRYLIKTRGQQVTLSCSPISGHRSVSWYQQTPGQGLQFLFEYFSETQRNKGNFPGRFSGRQFSNSRSEMNVSTLELGDSALYLCASSLLAQYNEQFFGPGTRLTVL.

This clonotype was recorded many times. The chain joins TRBV6-5 to TRBJ2-1; D not resolved. This CDR3 has 14 amino acids. Per germline, CDR1 MNHEY and CDR2 SVGAGI. Deletions cut 0 bases from V and 6 bases from J, with 9 bases between. CDR3 bases: TGTGCCAGCAGTTACTCGGCAACCTCCAATGAGCAGTTCTTC. It translates to CASSYSATSNEQFF.

The rearrangement joins TRBV11-1 to TRBJ2-7; 11 bases are shared with TRBD2. The CDR3 has 15 amino acids. Unmatched junction bases numbered 5, after V lost 5 bases and J lost 2 bases. The V gene's germline CDR1 is SGHAT and CDR2 FQDESV (reference sequence). The DNA of the CDR3 is TGTGCCAGCAGCCGCGGGACTAGCGGCCCCTACGAGCAGTACTTC. Translation gives CASSRGTSGPYEQYF.

V is TRBV28 and J is TRBJ2-7; TRBD1 might be the D (6 bases). V was shortened by 6 bases and J by 4 bases, with 10 bases between the two germline ends. This CDR3 has 12 residues. The V gene's germline CDR1 is MDHEN and CDR2 SYDVKM. The CDR3 is CASRRQAYEQYF. As DNA, the CDR3 is TGTGCCAGCAGAAGACAGGCTTACGAGCAGTACTTC.

The table lists this clonotype with many counts. J is TRBJ2-1 and V is TRBV11-2; possible D gene TRBD1, 6 bases. V shed 0 bases and J shed 7 bases, with 10 bases lying between them. Germline V CDR1 and CDR2: SGHAT, FQNNGV. The CDR3 has 14 amino acids. The CDR3 region is CASSLEAGVNEQFF. The CDR3 coding sequence is TGTGCCAGCAGCTTAGAGGCAGGGGTAAATGAGCAGTTCTTC.

This clonotype was picked up many times. The rearrangement joins TRBV27 to TRBJ2-7; 9 positions match TRBD2. Germline lookup yields CDR1 MNHEY and CDR2 SMNVEV (reference sequence). This CDR3 has 14 amino acids. V gave up 7 bases and J gave up 6 bases; unmatched junction bases: 10. CDR3: CASTNSGRRSEQYF. The CDR3 DNA follows: TGTGCCAGCACCAATAGCGGGAGACGAAGCGAGCAGTACTTC.

Ten or more counts support this clonotype. The chain carries TRBV7-3 and TRBJ2-2; 8 nucleotides align to TRBD1. The trim removed 1 base at V and 5 bases at J, leaving 6 bases unmatched. There are 16 residues in the CDR3. Germline V gives CDR1 SGHTA, CDR2 FQGTGA. CDR3 sequence reads: CASSLIGQGATGELFF. DNA of the CDR3: TGTGCCAGCAGCTTAATTGGCCAGGGGGCAACCGGGGAGCTGTTTTTT.